This T cell receptor beta chain comes out of a study of T cell responses to AZD1222 COVID-19 vaccine. The germline gives CDR1 SQVTM, CDR2 ANQGSEA. V gave up 3 bases and J gave up 4 bases; unmatched junction bases: 5. This CDR3 spans 14 amino acids. Generated by immunoSEQ multiplex PCR, the TCRdb table keeps only in-frame clones and is missing some. Of more than 110,000 clones in the sample, roughly 90% were seen once. Study results and caveats: It should be noted that donors were predominantly white British and more often female, and clonal diversity was possibly underestimated.

As regards this clone: The antigen remains unidentified.

The specimen was peripheral blood, collected on day 0 of AZD1222 vaccination. This TCR was recovered from an adult in good health. The chain employs TRBV29-1 and TRBJ2-2; 7 bases are shared with TRBD2. This CDR3 is CSVDSGRSTGELFF. In DNA, the CDR3 is TGCAGCGTTGACTCCGGGAGGTCCACCGGGGAGCTGTTTTTT.